Following are 2 T cell receptor beta chains from one sample sequenced in a study of T-cell memory formation after mild COVID-19. Using its own MiXCR run on the 5' RACE reads, TCRdb lists one record per CDR3 protein. The profile shows 200,000 to 250,000 distinct CDR3 sequences, around 9.1% of them singletons. The material sequenced was PBMCs or a T cell subset sorted from them (not recorded which). The receptors were gathered from a man in his late teens or twenties who had mild COVID-19 (a few samples of this study predate the infection). Cell type and time point are not known.

This clonotype was seen only a few times. V and J are TRBV6-6 and TRBJ1-5, with 9 bases aligning to TRBD1. V shed 7 bases and J 5 bases; nucleotides not matched to a gene: 9. Germline-derived CDR1 and CDR2 are MNHNY and SVGAGI (reference sequence). The CDR3 sequence is 15 residues long. CDR3 protein: CASNRQGGSDQPQHF. The CDR3 DNA is TGTGCCAGCAACCGACAGGGGGGTTCCGATCAGCCCCAGCATTTT.

This clonotype was recorded a few times. The chain links TRBV7-6 to TRBJ1-1, with D unresolved. The CDR3 sequence is 13 residues long. V was shortened by 7 bases and J by 2 bases, with 11 bases between the two germline ends. Germline values: CDR1 SGHVS, CDR2 FNYEAQ. In DNA, the CDR3 is TGTGCCAGCACCAGACGGGGAAACACTGAAGCTTTCTTT. Translating gives CASTRRGNTEAFF.